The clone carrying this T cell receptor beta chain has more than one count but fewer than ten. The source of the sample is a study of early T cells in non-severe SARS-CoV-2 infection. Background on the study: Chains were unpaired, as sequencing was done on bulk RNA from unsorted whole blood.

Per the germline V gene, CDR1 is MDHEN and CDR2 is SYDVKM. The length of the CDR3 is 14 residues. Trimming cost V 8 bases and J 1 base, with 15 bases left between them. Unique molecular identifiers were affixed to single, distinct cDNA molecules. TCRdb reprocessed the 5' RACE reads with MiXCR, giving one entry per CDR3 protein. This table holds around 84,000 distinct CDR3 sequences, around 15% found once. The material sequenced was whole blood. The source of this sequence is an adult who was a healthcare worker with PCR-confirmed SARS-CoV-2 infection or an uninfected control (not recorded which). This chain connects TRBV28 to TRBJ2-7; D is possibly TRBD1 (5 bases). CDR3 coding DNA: TGTGCCAGCGGAGAAGGGGTTTTTTCCTACGAGCAGTACTTC. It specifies CASGEGVFSYEQYF.